The 30 T cell receptor beta chains below come from one sample, sequenced in a study of blood T cell repertoires in COVID-19 (dated by TCRdb to the early 2020s). The library was built by means of the immunoSEQ multiplex PCR assay. Drawn from immuneACCESS, this table holds only the in-frame rearrangements with V and J called that TCRdb kept. Clones are partly lost; checked studies trace under half to an unresolved V gene and leave the rest unexplained. The sample records approximately 250,000 clones, approximately 87% of which are singletons. 7.5% to 9% of the sample comes from the top ten. Sequenced sample: peripheral blood. These receptors originate from a human donor in a cohort sampled during active COVID-19.

This clone was observed a single time. The V gene is TRBV6-5, the J gene TRBJ2-2, with D possibly matching TRBD2 (6 bases). V lost 6 bases, J lost 6 bases, and 11 bases lay in between. Per germline, CDR1 MNHEY and CDR2 SVGAGI. The CDR3 runs to 13 residues. CDR3 in amino acids: CASRATSAGELFF. CDR3 nucleotide sequence: TGTGCCAGCAGGGCGACTAGTGCCGGGGAGCTGTTTTTT.

The V gene is TRBV12-5, the J gene TRBJ1-2; D may be TRBD1 (5 bases). The CDR3 spans 14 residues. The V end lost 5 bases, the J end lost 8 bases, and 18 bases lay between the germline ends. CDR1 is LGHNT and CDR2 is FRNRAP in the germline V gene. CDR3 DNA: TGTGCTAGTGGTCCGGGGACTGGGATGAAAGGCTACACCTTC. This codes for CASGPGTGMKGYTF.

The chain employs TRBV27 and TRBJ1-2; D not certain. CDR3 size: 13 residues. CDR1 MNHEY and CDR2 SMNVEV come from the germline V gene (reference sequence). V shed 6 bases and J shed 4 bases, with 12 bases lying between them. Written as DNA, the CDR3 is TGTGCCAGCAGCCCTACGAAGAGCTATGGCTACACCTTC. It is translated as CASSPTKSYGYTF.

This clone was found once. This sequence joins TRBV11-3 and TRBJ2-3, with 10 bases fitting TRBD1. This CDR3 comprises 14 residues. V dropped 3 bases and J dropped 5; count of bases not matched to a gene: 2. From germline, CDR1 is SGHNT and CDR2 YENEEA. The CDR3 region is CASSFGQGEDTQYF. The CDR3, as DNA: TGTGCCAGCAGCTTTGGACAGGGGGAAGATACGCAGTATTTT.

Concerning this clone: At one boundary the junction diverges from the germline segment, which might be a read error. This chain uses TRBV7-7 with TRBJ2-7; the D is unclear. The germline V gene encodes CDR1 SSHAT and CDR2 FNYEAQ (reference sequence). This CDR3 has 13 amino acids. The CDR3 loop is CASSHQSGYEQYF. The CDR3 DNA sequence: TGTGCTAGCAGCCACCAATCAGGCTACGAGCAGTACTTC.

This clone was found once. The chain joins TRBV27 to TRBJ1-5, with D possibly TRBD1 on 5 matching bases. The CDR3 covers 15 residues. Trimming took off 6 bases at V and 2 bases at J, with 14 bases between the two ends. Germline V gene lookup returns CDR1 MNHEY and CDR2 SMNVEV (reference sequence). The CDR3 DNA is TGTGCCAGCAGATCGGGGGGAGCGGGCAATCAGCCCCAGCATTTT. Amino acids: CASRSGGAGNQPQHF.

This sequence joins TRBV7-2 and TRBJ1-5; a weak D match, TRBD1 (5 bases). Trimming shortened V by 0 bases and J by 3 bases, and 9 bases separated the two germline ends. This CDR3 is built from 15 residues. Germline-derived CDR1 and CDR2 are SGHTA and FQGNSA. The CDR3 here is CASSLAGVANQPQHF. CDR3 nucleotide sequence: TGTGCCAGCAGCTTAGCAGGGGTGGCCAATCAGCCCCAGCATTTT.

The chain has TRBV4-2 and TRBJ2-3, with D possibly matching TRBD1 (5 bases). Trimming stripped 0 bases from V and 4 bases from J, with 14 bases between. Germline CDR1 is LGHNA and CDR2 is YNFKEQ. The CDR3 contains 16 residues. The DNA for the CDR3 is TGTGCCAGCAGCCAAGATCTCGGCCAGGGTTCAGATACGCAGTATTTT. Its translation is CASSQDLGQGSDTQYF.

This chain joins TRBV7-2 and TRBJ2-7; 8 bases align to TRBD1. Germline assignment: CDR1 SGHTA and CDR2 FQGNSA. Unmatched junction bases numbered 5, after V lost 5 bases and J lost 2 bases. The CDR3 is 14 amino acids. The CDR3 region has the DNA TGTGCCAGCAGCCTCCAGGGGGCCACCTACGAGCAGTACTTC. Its protein is CASSLQGATYEQYF.

The CDR3 DNA reads TGTGCCACCAGCAGAGGGAACAGGGGCTCAACTAATGAAAAACTGTTTTTT. Its translation is CATSRGNRGSTNEKLFF. The V gene is TRBV15, the J gene TRBJ1-4; 7 positions match TRBD1. Trimming removed 1 base from V and 0 bases from J; junction bases left unmatched: 5. Germline loops: CDR1 LNHNV, CDR2 YYDKDF (reference sequence). The CDR3 covers 17 residues.

The chain carries TRBV7-3 and TRBJ2-1; 8 bases are a match to TRBD2. CDR3 length: 16 amino acids. Germline V lookup: CDR1 SGHTA, CDR2 FQGTGA. V dropped 5 bases and J dropped 0; count of bases not matched to a gene: 6. The CDR3 loop is CASSPHSGSSYNEQFF. CDR3 nucleotides: TGTGCCAGCAGCCCCCACAGCGGGAGCTCCTACAATGAGCAGTTCTTC.

V usage is TRBV11-2 and J usage is TRBJ2-3; no firm D call. The CDR3 loop spans 12 amino acids. V lost 1 base to trimming and J lost 12 bases, with 11 bases between them. Looked up from germline, CDR1 is SGHAT and CDR2 is FQNNGV. The CDR3 here is CASSLGISGQYF. CDR3 in DNA: TGTGCCAGCAGCTTAGGAATATCAGGACAGTATTTT.

The V and J genes are TRBV10-3 and TRBJ1-2; 7 nucleotides align to TRBD1. V lost 0 bases to trimming and J lost 4 bases; unmatched junction nucleotides: 5. The CDR3 totals 15 residues. CDR1 is ENHRY and CDR2 is SYGVKD in the germline V gene. The CDR3 DNA follows: TGTGCCATCAGTGAGTCAGGGACAGTGTTCTATGGCTACACCTTC. Residues: CAISESGTVFYGYTF.

This clone was counted a few times. The rearrangement links TRBV6-6 to TRBJ2-1, with 8 bases aligning to TRBD2. This CDR3 has 16 residues. J lost 2 bases, V lost 0 bases, and 3 bases had no gene match. From germline, CDR1 is MNHNY and CDR2 SVGAGI (reference sequence). DNA of the CDR3: TGTGCCAGCAGTTACTCCCCGGGAGGGACCTACAATGAGCAGTTCTTC. Residues: CASSYSPGGTYNEQFF.

The chain links TRBV7-8 to TRBJ2-1; 7 nucleotides line up with TRBD2. V was pared by 5 bases and J by 8 bases, with 9 bases of the junction left unmatched. CDR1 and CDR2 from the germline V gene are SGHVS and FQNEAQ. This CDR3 comprises 14 residues. Here the CDR3 DNA reads TGTGCCAGCAGCCTGGGCGGCGGGAGCGATGAGCAGTTCTTC. Its translation: CASSLGGGSDEQFF. The entire variable domain, with the rest obtained from reference TRBV7-8 and TRBJ2-1, is as follows: GAGVSQSPRYKVAKRGQDVALRCDPISGHVSLFWYQQALGQGPEFLTYFQNEAQLDKSGLPSDRFFAERPEGSVSTLKIQRTQQEDSAVYLCASSLGGGSDEQFFGPGTRLTVL.

This chain joins TRBV11-2 and TRBJ2-1; tentative D call: TRBD2 (5 bases). V dropped 6 bases and J dropped 1 base, with 13 bases sitting between them. The length of the CDR3 is 15 residues. CDR1 SGHAT and CDR2 FQNNGV come from the germline V gene. The CDR3 here is CASSLGDGSYNEQFF. The CDR3, as DNA: TGTGCCAGCAGTCTGGGAGACGGATCCTACAATGAGCAGTTCTTC. Based on the CDR3 plus reference TRBV11-2 and TRBJ2-1, the full variable domain is EAGVAQSPRYKIIEKRQSVAFWCNPISGHATLYWYQQILGQGPKLLIQFQNNGVVDDSQLPKDRFSAERLKGVDSTLKIQPAKLEDSAVYLCASSLGDGSYNEQFFGPGTRLTVL.

The V gene is TRBV5-6, the J gene TRBJ1-2; 7 positions match TRBD1. The V segment lost 6 bases and the J segment 2 bases; nucleotides outside the gene matches: 16. Germline lookup yields CDR1 SGHDT and CDR2 YYEEEE. The CDR3 contains 17 residues. CDR3 sequence reads: CASIPTWAQGGNYGYTF. The CDR3 DNA is TGTGCCAGCATCCCCACATGGGCTCAGGGGGGAAACTATGGCTACACCTTC.

The CDR3 sequence is CASSEVPSGTYNEQFF. CDR3 sequence (DNA): TGCGCCAGCAGTGAAGTCCCTAGCGGAACCTACAATGAGCAGTTCTTC. The rearrangement links TRBV10-2 to TRBJ2-1, with 7 nucleotides matching TRBD2. Germline lookup yields CDR1 WSHSY and CDR2 SAAADI. The CDR3 contains 16 residues. Losses at the gene ends were 3 bases for V and 2 bases for J; bases not matched to a gene: 7.

This clone came up once. The chain recombines TRBV10-3 with TRBJ1-1, with TRBD1 as a possible D gene (5 bases). This CDR3 comprises 13 residues. Germline V gives CDR1 ENHRY, CDR2 SYGVKD. V was pared by 4 bases and J by 1 base, with 7 bases between. In nucleotides, the CDR3 is TGTGCCATCAGTGGGACACAGAACACTGAAGCTTTCTTT. Translating it yields CAISGTQNTEAFF.

Remarks on this clone: In the same sample, other DNA sequences code for this CDR3. V usage is TRBV18 and J usage is TRBJ1-1; no clear D. The CDR3 length is 13 residues. Deletions cut 2 bases from V and 2 bases from J, with 6 bases between. Germline values: CDR1 KGHSH, CDR2 LQKENI. The CDR3 region has the DNA TGTGCCAGCTCACCAAACAGCAACACTGAAGCTTTCTTT. Translating it yields CASSPNSNTEAFF.

The genes are TRBV5-8 and TRBJ1-4; D gene unclear. This CDR3 is 13 amino acids long. V lost 4 bases and J 4 bases, leaving 8 bases between the germline ends. The V gene's germline CDR1 is SGHTS and CDR2 YDEGEE. CDR3: CASSLQRNEKLFF. The CDR3 nucleotides read TGTGCCAGCAGCCTTCAGCGTAATGAAAAACTGTTTTTT.

The CDR3 sequence: CASSELLAGGGSPRRNEQFF. CDR3 bases: TGTGCCAGCAGTGAATTACTAGCGGGAGGCGGGTCCCCGCGACGCAATGAGCAGTTCTTC. The gene calls are TRBV6-1 and TRBJ2-1; 12 nucleotides line up with TRBD2. The length of the CDR3 is 20 residues. Trimming cost V 2 bases and J 6 bases; bases outside gene matches: 17. CDR1 and CDR2 (germline): MNHNS, SASEGT.

This clone was observed a single time. The V call is TRBV27, the J call TRBJ2-7, with 10 nucleotides matching TRBD1. This CDR3 contains 16 residues. CDR1 is MNHEY, CDR2 SMNVEV, per germline (reference sequence). The trim removed 4 bases at V and 3 bases at J, leaving 9 bases unmatched. CDR3 DNA: TGTGCCAGCAGTTCGGGACAGGGGAAATTTCACTACGAGCAGTACTTC. Encoded protein: CASSSGQGKFHYEQYF.

The chain recombines TRBV28 with TRBJ2-5, with D possibly matching TRBD2 (5 bases). Germline V gene data show CDR1 as MDHEN and CDR2 as SYDVKM. The CDR3 is made up of 13 amino acids. V was shortened by 6 bases and J by 9 bases, with 17 bases between the two germline ends. CDR3 region: CASRGGPRRAQYF. In nucleotides, the CDR3 is TGTGCCAGCAGAGGAGGCCCACGAAGAGCCCAGTACTTC.

This sequence joins TRBV28 and TRBJ1-5; D perhaps matches TRBD1 (6 bases). The CDR3 is 16 amino acids. The germline V gene has CDR1 MDHEN and CDR2 SYDVKM. V was pared by 3 bases and J by 0 bases, with 12 bases between. CDR3 region: CASSFPGQFSNQPQHF. The CDR3 bases are TGTGCCAGCAGTTTCCCCGGACAGTTTAGCAATCAGCCCCAGCATTTT. The full variable domain, rest sourced from reference TRBV28 and TRBJ1-5, is DVKVTQSSRYLVKRTGEKVFLECVQDMDHENMFWYRQDPGLGLRLIYFSYDVKMKEKGDIPEGYSVSREKKERFSLILESASTNQTSMYLCASSFPGQFSNQPQHFGDGTRLSIL.

This chain uses TRBV6-2 or TRBV6-3 with TRBJ2-1; D is unclear. The CDR3 is 15 amino acids. Germline V lookup: CDR1 MNHEY, CDR2 SVGEGT. The V gene lost 2 bases and the J gene lost 3 bases, with 11 bases spanning the gap. CDR3 nucleotides: TGTGCCAGCAGTTACACCCCAAGCCTCTACAATGAGCAGTTCTTC. Protein product: CASSYTPSLYNEQFF.

The chain uses TRBV6-4 and TRBJ2-2; D is possibly TRBD2 (5 bases). V lost 6 bases and J 2 bases, leaving 10 bases between the germline ends. Germline CDR1 is MRHNA and CDR2 is SNTAGT. This CDR3 has 14 amino acids. CDR3 protein: CASSALGNTGELFF. CDR3 sequence (DNA): TGTGCCAGCAGCGCACTAGGAAACACCGGGGAGCTGTTTTTT.

The chain uses TRBV3-1 (or the pseudogene TRBV3-2) and TRBJ2-2, with 9 bases aligning to TRBD1. The CDR3 totals 17 residues. Germline values: CDR1 LGHDT, CDR2 YNNKEL (reference sequence). J lost 6 bases, V lost 4 bases, and 12 bases had no gene match. CDR3 sequence: CASSRSTGGLFAGELFF. CDR3 nucleotide sequence: TGTGCCAGCAGCCGAAGCACAGGGGGCCTCTTCGCCGGGGAGCTGTTTTTT.

The CDR3, as DNA: TGTGCCAGCTCGCTCTTGGAGGGTGAGCAGTTCTTC. It specifies CASSLLEGEQFF. The V call is TRBV18, the J call TRBJ2-1; possibly TRBD2 for D (6 bases). CDR1 is KGHSH and CDR2 is LQKENI in the germline V gene. The CDR3 extends over 12 amino acids. V lost 6 bases to trimming and J lost 9 bases, with 12 bases between them.

The V and J genes are TRBV19 and TRBJ1-3; 8 positions agree with TRBD1. The CDR3 is 15 residues long. V dropped 7 bases and J dropped 2; count of bases not matched to a gene: 7. Germline V gives CDR1 LNHDA, CDR2 SQIVND (reference sequence). As DNA, the CDR3 is TGTGCCAGTACGCAGACAGGGGAACCTGGAAACACCATATATTTT. Its translation: CASTQTGEPGNTIYF. Full variable domain (missing parts from reference TRBV19 and TRBJ1-3): DGGITQSPKYLFRKEGQNVTLSCEQNLNHDAMYWYRQDPGQGLRLIYYSQIVNDFQKGDIAEGYSVSREKKESFPLTVTSAQKNPTAFYLCASTQTGEPGNTIYFGEGSWLTVV.